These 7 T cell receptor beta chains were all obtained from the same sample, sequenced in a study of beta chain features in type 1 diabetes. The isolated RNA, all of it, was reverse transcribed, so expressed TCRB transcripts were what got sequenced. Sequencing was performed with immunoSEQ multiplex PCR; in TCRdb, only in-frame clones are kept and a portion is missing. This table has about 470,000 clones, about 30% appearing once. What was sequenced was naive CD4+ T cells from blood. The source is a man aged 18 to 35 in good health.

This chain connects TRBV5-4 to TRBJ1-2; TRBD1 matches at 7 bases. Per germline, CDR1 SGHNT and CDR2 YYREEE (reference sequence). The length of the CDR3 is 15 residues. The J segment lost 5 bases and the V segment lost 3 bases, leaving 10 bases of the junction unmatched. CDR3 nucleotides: TGTGCCAGCAGCTCCCGGGACAGTAAACTTTATGGCTACACCTTC. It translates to CASSSRDSKLYGYTF.

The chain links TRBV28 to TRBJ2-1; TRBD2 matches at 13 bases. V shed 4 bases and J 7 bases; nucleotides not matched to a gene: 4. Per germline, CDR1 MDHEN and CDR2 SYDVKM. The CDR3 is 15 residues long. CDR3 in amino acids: CASSSPGLAGNEQFF. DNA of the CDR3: TGTGCCAGCAGTTCACCGGGACTAGCGGGAAATGAGCAGTTCTTC.

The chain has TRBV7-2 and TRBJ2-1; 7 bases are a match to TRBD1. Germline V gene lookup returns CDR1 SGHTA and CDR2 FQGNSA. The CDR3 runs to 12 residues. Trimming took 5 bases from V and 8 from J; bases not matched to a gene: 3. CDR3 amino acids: CASSEQGYEQFF. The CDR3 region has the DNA TGTGCCAGCAGCGAACAGGGGTATGAGCAGTTCTTC.

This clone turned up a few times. Here the CDR3 reads CASSSLAGGINEQFF. CDR3 sequence (DNA): TGTGCCAGCAGCTCCCTAGCGGGAGGGATCAATGAGCAGTTCTTC. This chain uses TRBV7-9 with TRBJ2-1, with TRBD2 matching over 12 bases. This CDR3 has 15 amino acids. Per the germline V gene, CDR1 is SEHNR and CDR2 is FQNEAQ (reference sequence). The ends lost 4 bases at V and 6 bases at J; junction bases unmatched: 4.

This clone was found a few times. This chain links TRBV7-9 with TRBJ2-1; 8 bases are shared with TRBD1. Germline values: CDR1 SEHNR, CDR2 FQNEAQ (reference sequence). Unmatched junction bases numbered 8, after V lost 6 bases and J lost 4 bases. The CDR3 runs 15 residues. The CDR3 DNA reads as TGTGCCAGCAGTTCCGGGACAGGAGTTTACAATGAGCAGTTCTTC. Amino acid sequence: CASSSGTGVYNEQFF.

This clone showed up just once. The CDR3 loop reads CASSTTSAYNEQFF. CDR3 DNA: TGCGCCAGCAGCACGACTAGCGCCTACAATGAGCAGTTCTTC. The chain uses TRBV5-1 and TRBJ2-1; TRBD2 matches at 8 bases. Germline V gives CDR1 SGHRS, CDR2 YFSETQ. V was pared by 4 bases and J by 2 bases, with 2 bases of the junction left unmatched. The CDR3 runs 14 residues.

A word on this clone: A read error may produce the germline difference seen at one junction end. CDR3 in DNA: TGCGCCAGCAGGCAAGTCGGGGACAGGTTCGCTCCGAACACCGGGGAGCTGTTTTTT. Translating it yields CASRQVGDRFAPNTGELFF. This rearrangement joins TRBV4-1 to TRBJ2-2; 8 bases line up with TRBD1. The CDR3 is made up of 19 amino acids. Germline V lookup: CDR1 MGHRA, CDR2 YSYEKL.